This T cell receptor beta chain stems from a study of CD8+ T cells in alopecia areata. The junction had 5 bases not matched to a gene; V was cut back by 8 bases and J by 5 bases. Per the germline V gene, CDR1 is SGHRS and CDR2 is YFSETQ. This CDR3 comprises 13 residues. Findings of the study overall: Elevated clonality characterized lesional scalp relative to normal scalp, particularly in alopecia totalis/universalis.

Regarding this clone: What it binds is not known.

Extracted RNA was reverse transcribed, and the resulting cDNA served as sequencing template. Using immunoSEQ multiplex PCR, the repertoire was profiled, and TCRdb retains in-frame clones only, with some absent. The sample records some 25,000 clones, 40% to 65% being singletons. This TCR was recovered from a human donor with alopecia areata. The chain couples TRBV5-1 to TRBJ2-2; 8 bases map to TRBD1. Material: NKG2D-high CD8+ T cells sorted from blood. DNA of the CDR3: TGCGCCAGTAAGCGACAGGGGACCGGGGAGCTGTTTTTT. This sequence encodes CASKRQGTGELFF.